A selection of T cell receptor beta chains follows, all from one sample in a study of chemoradiotherapy in HPV16-positive cancers. The repertoire was sequenced with immunoSEQ multiplex PCR; TCRdb's copy has only in-frame clones and lacks some. The table shows under 40,000 clones, with about 89% occurring only once. Sequences were derived from blood, sampled from a patient who underwent chemoradiotherapy. Receptors originate from a human donor with HPV-associated anogenital cancer. Both conserved end residues are part of each CDR3. A D gene is named only where the DNA matches it firmly. Only some rows state a clone size, as once, few, many or a class for expanded clones.

clone size	D gene	V gene	J gene	CDR3 DNA	CDR3 protein
.	.	TRBV5-8	TRBJ1-2	TGTGCCAGCGGGGGCAGGGCCCGTCACCTCTATGGCTACACCTTC	CASGGRARHLYGYTF
.	.	TRBV10-3	TRBJ2-1	TGTGCCATCGCTAGCGTATACACTGACAATGAGCAGTTCTTC	CAIASVYTDNEQFF
.	.	TRBV5-4	TRBJ1-2	TGTGCCAGCACCCCGGCTACAAACTATGGCTACACCTTC	CASTPATNYGYTF
.	.	TRBV29-1	TRBJ2-5	TGCAGCGTTTGGGGGAGTGGAGAGACCCAGTACTTC	CSVWGSGETQYF
.	.	TRBV6-5	TRBJ1-1	TGTGCCAGCAGTTACATACGGGGTGAAGCTTTCTTT	CASSYIRGEAFF
.	.	TRBV30	TRBJ1-2	TGTGCCTGGAGTGTGGGGGGACTCTATGGCTACACCTTC	CAWSVGGLYGYTF
.	.	TRBV12-5	TRBJ2-7	TGTGCTAGTGGTTTGGAGAGGCAGTACGAGCAGTACTTC	CASGLERQYEQYF
.	.	TRBV30	TRBJ2-3	TGTGCCTGGAGCGCAGGCGGGAACACAGATACGCAGTATTTT	CAWSAGGNTDTQYF
.	TRBD2	TRBV19	TRBJ2-1	TGTGCCAGTAAGAGACTAGCGGCAGTAGGAGGTTACAATGAGCAGTTCTTC	CASKRLAAVGGYNEQFF
few	TRBD1	TRBV5-4	TRBJ2-4	TGTGCCAGCAGCTTGGCCCCCGGGGGTTTACAGGGGGGCAAAAACATTCAGTACTTC	CASSLAPGGLQGGKNIQYF
.	.	TRBV11-2	TRBJ1-6	TGTGCCAGCGGAAGGGAAGTTCCCAATTCACCCCTCCACTTT	CASGREVPNSPLHF
.	.	TRBV7-2	TRBJ1-1	TGTGCCAGCAGCGTGGACAGCGGGGGCATGAACACTGAAGCTTTCTTT	CASSVDSGGMNTEAFF
.	.	TRBV11-2	TRBJ2-7	TGTGCCAGCAGCTTAGAGGGGCAGGGAGGCTTGATCTACGAGCAGTACTTC	CASSLEGQGGLIYEQYF